Below are 23 T cell receptor beta chains sequenced from a single sample in a study of human T cells and chemical hapten exposure. TCRdb processed the RACE reads anew with MiXCR; each CDR3 protein has one entry. This table has 380,000 or so distinct CDR3 sequences, around 5% appearing once. Time point: patch test 1, 2 weeks after DPC sensitization. Described treatment: therapeutic diphenylcyclopropenone sensitization with weekly scalp DPC. The source was whole blood, collected in connection with sensitization to the hapten diphenylcyclopropenone (DPC). The receptor source for this set is a woman aged 45-60 years with alopecia areata. Some clones in this sample may be carry-over from other donors' samples.

In this sample, this clonotype turned up many times. The chain is built from TRBV9 and TRBJ1-1, with D unclear. V dropped 4 bases and J dropped 0 bases, with 13 bases sitting between them. The CDR3 contains 15 residues. Looked up from germline, CDR1 is SGDLS and CDR2 is YYNGEE. The CDR3 DNA is TGTGCCAGCAGCCCCTGGTCGGGGATGAACACTGAAGCTTTCTTT. Its protein is CASSPWSGMNTEAFF.

This clonotype has a count of ten or more. This chain links TRBV4-2 with TRBJ2-1, with 7 bases fitting TRBD2. Looked up from germline, CDR1 is LGHNA and CDR2 is YNFKEQ. The CDR3 totals 17 residues. V lost 4 bases, J lost 0 bases, and 9 bases stayed unmatched. CDR3 sequence reads: CASSPQQAGSSYNEQFF. CDR3 nucleotides: TGTGCCAGCAGCCCTCAACAAGCGGGGAGCTCCTACAATGAGCAGTTCTTC.

This clonotype was found many times. The rearrangement uses TRBV4-3 and TRBJ1-2, with TRBD1 identical over 7 bases. The CDR3 extends over 15 amino acids. V shed 0 bases and J 4 bases; nucleotides not matched to a gene: 5. Germline V lookup: CDR1 LGHNA, CDR2 YSLEER. The CDR3 sequence: CASSQDRQGPYGYTF. The DNA for the CDR3 is TGCGCCAGCAGCCAAGATCGACAGGGACCCTATGGCTACACCTTC.

The chain recombines TRBV5-6 with TRBJ2-1; TRBD2 agrees at 7 bases. The CDR3 covers 15 residues. V was pared by 5 bases and J by 3 bases, with 8 bases of the junction left unmatched. Germline values: CDR1 SGHDT, CDR2 YYEEEE. The chain's CDR3 is CASREELADYNEQFF. CDR3 in DNA: TGTGCCAGCAGAGAAGAGCTAGCGGACTACAATGAGCAGTTCTTC. The whole variable domain, remainder taken from reference TRBV5-6 and TRBJ2-1, is DAGVTQSPTHLIKTRGQQVTLRCSPKSGHDTVSWYQQALGQGPQFIFQYYEEEERQRGNFPDRFSGHQFPNYSSELNVNALLLGDSALYLCASREELADYNEQFFGPGTRLTVL.

In this sample, this clonotype turned up many times. One end of the junction is discordant with germline, which a read error may explain. The CDR3 here is CASSKAQGVNNSPLHF. The CDR3 DNA reads TGTGCCAGCAGTAAAGCACAGGGGGTAAATAATTCACCCCTCCACTTT. This chain connects TRBV2 to TRBJ1-6; the match to TRBD1 covers 8 bases. Germline assignment: CDR1 SNHLY and CDR2 FYNNEI. The CDR3 totals 16 residues.

This clonotype was counted many times. The chain has TRBV5-5 and TRBJ1-1; TRBD1 is a possible D gene (5 bases). V lost 0 bases, J lost 2 bases, and 11 bases lay in between. Germline V gene data show CDR1 as SGHKS and CDR2 as YYEKEE (reference sequence). The CDR3 totals 15 residues. CDR3 sequence reads: CASSLAGSQNTEAFF. In nucleotides, the CDR3 is TGTGCCAGCAGCTTGGCAGGGTCCCAAAACACTGAAGCTTTCTTT.

This clonotype was seen ten or more times. The V and J genes are TRBV7-6 and TRBJ2-1; D tentatively fits TRBD1 or TRBD2 (5 bases each). Looked up from germline, CDR1 is SGHVS and CDR2 is FNYEAQ. V was shortened by 5 bases and J by 6 bases, with 20 bases between the two germline ends. CDR3 length equals 16 residues. The CDR3 DNA sequence: TGTGCCAGCAGCCGTCGATCGGCGTCAGGGAGCAATGAGCAGTTCTTC. Protein sequence: CASSRRSASGSNEQFF. Full variable domain (outside the CDR3, taken from reference TRBV7-6 and TRBJ2-1): GAGVSQSPRYKVTKRGQDVALRCDPISGHVSLYWYRQALGQGPEFLTYFNYEAQQDKSGLPNDRFSAERPEGSISTLTIQRTEQRDSAMYRCASSRRSASGSNEQFFGPGTRLTVL.

This clonotype was recorded many times. The chain employs TRBV6-5 and TRBJ1-1; D gene ambiguous. V was clipped by 5 bases and J by 0 bases, with 13 bases between them. Germline V lookup: CDR1 MNHEY, CDR2 SVGAGI. This CDR3 is built from 15 residues. CDR3 amino acids: CASSPRRTVNTEAFF. The CDR3 DNA reads TGTGCCAGCAGTCCCCGCAGGACGGTGAACACTGAAGCTTTCTTT.

This clonotype was counted at least ten times. The rearrangement links TRBV27 to TRBJ1-2, with D possibly matching TRBD1 (6 bases). Between the trimmed V and J ends, which lost 6 bases and 4 bases, there was a span of 18 bases. The CDR3 is 15 residues long. Germline lookup yields CDR1 MNHEY and CDR2 SMNVEV (reference sequence). This CDR3 is CASRTQGGPGYGYTF. CDR3 in DNA: TGTGCCAGCAGAACACAGGGTGGTCCCGGCTATGGCTACACCTTC.

In its sample, this clonotype was seen a few times. The genes are TRBV5-4 and TRBJ2-6; TRBD1 matches at 8 bases. J gave up 2 bases and V 0 bases, and 4 bases lay outside the gene matches. This CDR3 contains 17 residues. Germline CDR1 is SGHNT and CDR2 is YYREEE (reference sequence). Written as DNA, the CDR3 is TGTGCCAGCAGCTTGGGGCCAGGGGGCACTGGGGCCAACGTCCTGACTTTC. It translates to CASSLGPGGTGANVLTF.

This rearrangement joins TRBV28 to TRBJ2-7, with D perhaps TRBD2 (7 bases). Germline V CDR1 and CDR2: MDHEN, SYDVKM. Between the trimmed V and J ends, which lost 5 bases and 3 bases, there was a span of 11 bases. The length of the CDR3 is 13 residues. The CDR3 DNA follows: TGTGCCAGCAGTGTAGGGGGGGTCTACGAGCAGTACTTC. Translation: CASSVGGVYEQYF. Drawing the rest from reference TRBV28 and TRBJ2-7, the complete variable domain is DVKVTQSSRYLVKRTGEKVFLECVQDMDHENMFWYRQDPGLGLRLIYFSYDVKMKEKGDIPEGYSVSREKKERFSLILESASTNQTSMYLCASSVGGVYEQYFGPGTRLTVT.

This clonotype came up a few times. This rearrangement joins TRBV6-5 to TRBJ2-7; no clear D gene. The V gene lost 0 bases and the J gene lost 1 base, with 10 bases spanning the gap. This CDR3 spans 15 amino acids. The germline CDR1 and CDR2 sequences are MNHEY and SVGAGI. DNA for the CDR3: TGTGCCAGCAGTTACTCTGACGGAAAATCCTACGAGCAGTACTTC. Its protein is CASSYSDGKSYEQYF.

This clonotype was detected ten times or more. This chain joins TRBV5-1 and TRBJ2-5; D not resolved. This CDR3 region has 14 residues. With 0 bases removed from V and 2 bases from J, the gap between germline ends came to 8 bases. Germline CDR1 is SGHRS and CDR2 is YFSETQ. The CDR3 region has the DNA TGCGCCAGCAGCTTGGAGGCTACTCAAGAGACCCAGTACTTC. Protein: CASSLEATQETQYF.

This clonotype was detected many times. The chain couples TRBV12-3 or TRBV12-4 to TRBJ1-1, with D unresolved. The CDR3 loop spans 14 amino acids. Trimming removed 2 bases at V and 1 base at J, with 8 bases between. The CDR3: CASSLLGGNTEAFF. The CDR3, as DNA: TGTGCCAGCAGTTTATTAGGAGGGAACACTGAAGCTTTCTTT.

The chain is built from TRBV5-1 and TRBJ2-2, with a tentative D call TRBD1 (5 bases). Trimming cost V 4 bases and J 4 bases, with 14 bases left between them. The CDR3 length is 15 residues. Germline V CDR1 and CDR2: SGHRS, YFSETQ. The CDR3 DNA follows: TGCGCCAGCAGCCTCCGACAGAGCAGCACCGGGGAGCTGTTTTTT. Translated, it gives CASSLRQSSTGELFF. Full variable domain (outside the CDR3, taken from reference TRBV5-1 and TRBJ2-2): KAGVTQTPRYLIKTRGQQVTLSCSPISGHRSVSWYQQTPGQGLQFLFEYFSETQRNKGNFPGRFSGRQFSNSRSEMNVSTLELGDSALYLCASSLRQSSTGELFFGEGSRLTVL.

This clonotype was recorded a few times. The chain uses TRBV7-9 and TRBJ2-2; D remains ambiguous. Between the trimmed V and J ends, which lost 4 bases and 7 bases, there was a span of 10 bases. CDR1 SEHNR and CDR2 FQNEAQ come from the germline V gene (reference sequence). CDR3 size: 13 residues. CDR3 region: CASSSQSGGELFF. The CDR3, as DNA: TGTGCCAGCAGCTCCCAATCAGGCGGGGAGCTGTTTTTT.

The V call is TRBV4-2, the J call TRBJ2-7; 10 bases are shared with TRBD1. CDR1 is LGHNA, CDR2 YNFKEQ, per germline. J gave up 4 bases and V 2 bases, and 11 bases lay outside the gene matches. CDR3 size: 17 residues. The CDR3 loop reads CASSQPTGTGDLYEQYF. The CDR3 DNA follows: TGTGCCAGCAGCCAACCTACCGGGACAGGGGACCTTTACGAGCAGTACTTC.

This clonotype was seen ten or more times. At one end the junction does not follow the germline gene, possibly because of a read error. This sequence joins TRBV10-3 and TRBJ2-1, with TRBD2 as a possible D gene (5 bases). This CDR3 is built from 11 residues. The germline CDR1 and CDR2 sequences are ENHRY and SYGVKD. CDR3 coding DNA: TGTGCCATCAGTGATTTTGGACTCCACTTTTTC. The encoded protein is CAISDFGLHFF.

The table lists this clonotype with a few counts. The chain links TRBV7-9 to TRBJ1-4; 9 bases align to TRBD1. The J segment lost 6 bases and the V segment lost 3 bases, leaving 5 bases of the junction unmatched. Germline CDR1 reads SEHNR; CDR2 reads FQNEAQ (reference sequence). The CDR3 has 15 amino acids. The CDR3 nucleotides are TGTGCCAGCAGCTTTGGGGACAGGGACCATGAAAAACTGTTTTTT. This translates into CASSFGDRDHEKLFF.

The sample holds many counts of this clonotype. J is TRBJ1-1 and V is TRBV30, with D possibly matching TRBD1 (5 bases). Germline-derived CDR1 and CDR2 are GTSNPN and SVGIG (reference sequence). V was clipped by 3 bases and J by 4 bases, with 15 bases between them. There are 14 residues in the CDR3. The CDR3 DNA reads as TGTGCCTGGAGGGGGCAGGGTTGGACCACTGAAGCTTTCTTT. The encoded protein is CAWRGQGWTTEAFF. The full variable domain, completed using reference TRBV30 and TRBJ1-1, is SQTIHQWPATLVQPVGSPLSLECTVEGTSNPNLYWYRQAAGRGLQLLFYSVGIGQISSEVPQNLSASRPQDRQFILSSKKLLLSDSGFYLCAWRGQGWTTEAFFGQGTRLTVV.

This clonotype was found many times. The chain links TRBV29-1 to TRBJ1-1, with TRBD1 identical over 8 bases. The CDR3 has 10 residues. Germline V gene data show CDR1 as SQVTM and CDR2 as ANQGSEA. Trimming cost V 5 bases and J 8 bases; bases outside gene matches: 1. The CDR3 DNA reads as TGCAGCGTTTGGACAGGGGAAGCTTTCTTT. This codes for CSVWTGEAFF.

This chain uses TRBV6-2 or TRBV6-3 with TRBJ2-3, with D possibly TRBD1 on 6 matching bases. The CDR3 is 14 residues long. CDR1 is MNHEY, CDR2 SVGEGT, per germline. The V end was cut by 6 bases, the J end by 6 bases, with 16 bases between. Here the CDR3 DNA reads TGTGCCAGCAGACCACTACTTCAGGGGGATACGCAGTATTTT. Translated, it gives CASRPLLQGDTQYF.

This clonotype was seen only a few times. The chain has TRBV24-1 and TRBJ2-5; D ambiguous. The CDR3 runs to 15 residues. Trimming cost V 3 bases and J 1 base, with 11 bases left between them. CDR1 and CDR2 from the germline V gene are KGHDR and SFDVKD. The CDR3 loop reads CATSDLFLGQETQYF. The CDR3 DNA reads TGTGCCACCAGTGATCTTTTCCTAGGCCAAGAGACCCAGTACTTC.